The clone carrying this T cell receptor beta chain showed up just once. The sample comes from a study of blood T cell repertoires in COVID-19. As for the study in general: COVID-19 samples, acute and convalescent, were from the United States, Italy and Spain. T cells, B-cell-depleted T cells, or PBMCs supplied cDNA or gDNA.

Per the original methods: Estimation of nucleated cell counts was performed using reference gene primer amplification. Assay: immunoSEQ multiplex PCR; the TCRdb copy retains only in-frame clones and omits some. That table gives V, J and clone size, and the DNA gave D and trimming. The table records around 280,000 clones, about 87% of them present only once. CDR1 is MDHEN and CDR2 is SYDVKM in the germline V gene. Trimming took off 5 bases at V and 0 bases at J, with 26 bases between the two ends. The CDR3 runs 21 residues. This sequence joins TRBV28 and TRBJ1-6; D unclear. Sequenced sample: peripheral blood. The receptor was isolated from a man between 65 and 85 years old with acute or convalescent COVID-19. The CDR3 sequence is CASSTLRRLGGLGSYNSPLHF. The DNA for the CDR3 is TGTGCCAGCAGTACTTTGAGGAGGTTAGGAGGCCTCGGCTCCTATAATTCACCCCTCCACTTT.